The TCR beta chain described here comes from a study of circulating and synovial CD4+ cells in juvenile arthritis. Overall study results and limits: Bulk blood CD4 samples held at least an order of magnitude more or fewer genomes than CPL. Shared-clonotype fractions with synovium likely underestimate full repertoire overlap. Compared with bulk blood, circulating pathogenic-like lymphocytes shared substantially more CDR3 sequences with synovial T cells.

About this clone: Its specificity is unknown. Additional DNA sequences in this sample encode the identical CDR3.

The protocol was immunoSEQ multiplex PCR, while the TCRdb copy is restricted to in-frame clones and leaves out a portion. The sample includes around 13,000 clones, 80% to 85% seen only once; the top ten take about 3.6%. Germline lookup yields CDR1 KGHSH and CDR2 LQKENI. V was pared by 0 bases and J by 4 bases, with 10 bases between. This CDR3 is 16 amino acids long. This clonotype was obtained from a human patient with juvenile idiopathic arthritis. Some clones in this sample may be carry-over from other donors' samples. The chain links TRBV18 to TRBJ1-6, with D possibly TRBD1 on 6 matching bases. The source material was CD4+ T cells from synovial fluid. The CDR3 is CASSPPRTDYNSPLHF. CDR3 bases: TGTGCCAGCTCACCACCTCGGACAGATTATAATTCACCCCTCCACTTT.